A single sample gave rise to the 10 T cell receptor beta chains below, sequenced in a study of CD8 T cells in ankylosing spondylitis. TCRdb independently ran MiXCR on the 5' RACE reads; one entry per CDR3 protein. The sample yields some 140,000 distinct CDR3 sequences, roughly 8% seen once. Sequenced material: synovial fluid, either unsorted or a sorted T cell fraction (not recorded which). The origin of the receptors is a male donor with ankylosing spondylitis.

This clonotype was picked up a small number of times. The chain recombines TRBV28 with TRBJ2-5; 11 nucleotides line up with TRBD2. Germline V gene lookup returns CDR1 MDHEN and CDR2 SYDVKM. The V segment lost 2 bases and the J segment 5 bases; nucleotides outside the gene matches: 7. This CDR3 comprises 16 residues. This CDR3 reads CASSLGGLADRETQYF. The CDR3 DNA sequence: TGTGCCAGCAGTTTAGGGGGACTAGCGGATAGGGAGACCCAGTACTTC.

This clonotype came up a few times. The chain employs TRBV7-2 and TRBJ1-1; no definite D call. The CDR3 is made up of 14 amino acids. V lost 5 bases and J lost 1, with 11 bases in between. CDR1 and CDR2 from the germline V gene are SGHTA and FQGNSA. CDR3 sequence: CASSQVPENTEAFF. CDR3 DNA: TGTGCCAGCAGCCAGGTCCCAGAGAACACTGAAGCTTTCTTT.

This clonotype occurred many times. J is TRBJ2-1 and V is TRBV20-1; 14 nucleotides agree with TRBD2. This CDR3 comprises 18 residues. Unmatched junction bases numbered 7, after V lost 1 base and J lost 2 bases. Germline V gene lookup returns CDR1 DFQATT and CDR2 SNEGSKA (reference sequence). The CDR3: CSARGIGTSGGPYNEQFF. In DNA, the CDR3 is TGCAGTGCTAGAGGGATTGGGACTAGCGGGGGACCCTACAATGAGCAGTTCTTC.

This clonotype was seen many times. The chain is built from TRBV20-1 and TRBJ2-1, with TRBD1 as a possible D gene (5 bases). The CDR3 sequence is 13 residues long. Germline CDR1 and CDR2: DFQATT and SNEGSKA (reference sequence). The V end lost 1 base, the J end lost 7 bases, and 11 bases lay between the germline ends. The CDR3 protein is CSARGGAENEQFF. The DNA of the CDR3 is TGCAGTGCTAGAGGGGGCGCGGAAAATGAGCAGTTCTTC.

Ten or more counts support this clonotype. The chain has TRBV7-2 and TRBJ1-6, with TRBD1 as a possible D gene (6 bases). Germline V gene lookup returns CDR1 SGHTA and CDR2 FQGNSA. The CDR3 is 15 amino acids. Trimming cost V 5 bases and J 9 bases, with 17 bases left between them. The CDR3 sequence: CASSLRQAAGSPLHF. CDR3 sequence (DNA): TGTGCCAGCAGCCTCCGACAGGCGGCAGGTTCACCCCTCCACTTT. The variable domain in full, with the rest retrieved from reference TRBV7-2 and TRBJ1-6, is GAGVSQSPSNKVTEKGKDVELRCDPISGHTALYWYRQSLGQGLEFLIYFQGNSAPDKSGLPSDRFSAERTGGSVSTLTIQRTQQEDSAVYLCASSLRQAAGSPLHFGNGTRLTVT.

This clonotype was seen at least ten times. The chain links TRBV30 to TRBJ2-3; the D gene is possibly TRBD2 (5 bases). The CDR3 covers 13 residues. The V gene's germline CDR1 is GTSNPN and CDR2 SVGIG (reference sequence). V lost 0 bases to trimming and J lost 1 base, with 5 bases between them. The chain's CDR3 is CAWSVAGTDTQYF. The CDR3 DNA follows: TGTGCCTGGAGTGTAGCGGGCACAGATACGCAGTATTTT.

This clonotype was counted many times. The chain has TRBV5-1 and TRBJ2-3; TRBD1 might be the D (7 bases). Germline CDR1 is SGHRS and CDR2 is YFSETQ. The CDR3 length is 17 residues. Trimming stripped 4 bases from V and 3 bases from J, with 21 bases between. The CDR3 DNA reads TGCGCCAGCAGCGTCCGGGGGAGACAGGGTGGGACAGATACGCAGTATTTT. Amino acids: CASSVRGRQGGTDTQYF.

This clonotype was seen many times. The chain combines TRBV4-2 with TRBJ1-1; 8 bases are a match to TRBD1. V gave up 4 bases and J gave up 5 bases; unmatched junction bases: 15. Germline assignment: CDR1 LGHNA and CDR2 YNFKEQ. This CDR3 spans 17 amino acids. CDR3 sequence: CASSPAQDRVRGTEAFF. The CDR3 nucleotides are TGTGCCAGCAGCCCAGCCCAGGACAGGGTTAGAGGAACTGAAGCTTTCTTT.

This clonotype was recorded many times. V is TRBV20-1 and J is TRBJ2-7; D unresolved. Germline V gives CDR1 DFQATT, CDR2 SNEGSKA (reference sequence). CDR3 size: 11 residues. V was trimmed by 1 base and J by 3 bases, leaving 4 bases between them. CDR3 nucleotides: TGCAGTGCTAGAGCCGGCTACGAGCAGTACTTC. This codes for CSARAGYEQYF.

The gene calls are TRBV27 and TRBJ2-5; D is tentatively TRBD1 or TRBD2 (7 bases each). V was cut by 6 bases and J by 4 bases, with 12 bases left in between. CDR1 MNHEY and CDR2 SMNVEV come from the germline V gene (reference sequence). The CDR3 length is 13 residues. CDR3 region: CASSRGGRETQYF. The DNA for the CDR3 is TGTGCCAGCAGCAGGGGGGGCCGAGAGACCCAGTACTTC.